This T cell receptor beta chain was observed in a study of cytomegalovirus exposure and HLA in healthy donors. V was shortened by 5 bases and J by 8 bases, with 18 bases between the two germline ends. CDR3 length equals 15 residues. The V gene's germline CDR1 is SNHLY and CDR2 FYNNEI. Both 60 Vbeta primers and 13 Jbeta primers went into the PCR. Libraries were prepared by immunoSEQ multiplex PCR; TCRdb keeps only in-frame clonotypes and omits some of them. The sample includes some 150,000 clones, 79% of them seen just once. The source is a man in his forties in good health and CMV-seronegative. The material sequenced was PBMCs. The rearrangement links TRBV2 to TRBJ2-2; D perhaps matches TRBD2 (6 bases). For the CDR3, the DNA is TGTGCCAGCAGTATCCTAGCGTCTACAAAAGGGGAGCTGTTTTTT. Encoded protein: CASSILASTKGELFF.